The TCR beta chain under discussion was sequenced for a study of patients and donors after allogeneic stem cell transplantation. MiXCR, applied by TCRdb to the RT-PCR reads, yields one record per CDR3 protein. In the table there are 190,000 or so distinct CDR3 sequences, 35% to 50% of which are singletons. This CDR3 has 11 residues. The germline V gene has CDR1 DFQATT and CDR2 SNEGSKA (reference sequence). The V end was cut by 5 bases, the J end by 4 bases, with 8 bases between. V gene TRBV20-1 combines with J gene TRBJ1-1, with a weak D call TRBD1 (6 bases). The sequenced sample was blood, either unsorted or a sorted T cell fraction (not recorded which). The sequence came from a human donor who was either an allogeneic HSCT recipient or a stem cell or donor lymphocyte infusion donor (not recorded which). It is not recorded whose cells these are; they may come from a transplant donor. The DNA of the CDR3 is TGCAGTGCTGCACAGGGCACTGAAGCTTTCTTT. Protein sequence: CSAAQGTEAFF.